Listed here is a single TCR beta chain. Antigen unknown. This record belongs to a study of shared clonotypes between healthy human individuals. Study details: For every donor, three CD4 naive, three CD4 memory, two CD8 naive and one CD8 memory plates were used.

Study results and limitations: Generation probability values for non-shared clonotypes were lower than those for clonotypes shared by all four donors. Having only a few donors restricted how much genetic and exposure-history diversity was captured.

CD4+ cells were split into CD45RA+ naive and CD45RA-negative memory subsets. Method: immunoSEQ multiplex PCR; TCRdb's copy keeps in-frame clones and lacks some. Among over 2 million clones listed, around 93% were seen once. In germline, CDR1 is LNHDA, CDR2 SQIVND (reference sequence). The CDR3 is 16 amino acids. V dropped 9 bases and J dropped 2; count of bases not matched to a gene: 11. The sequence came from a man between 18 and 29 years old in good health. Some clones in this sample may be carry-over from other donors' samples. The chain is built from TRBV19 and TRBJ1-5; 9 positions match TRBD1. Sequenced: naive CD4+ T cells from PBMCs. Subset noted: CD45RA+ positively selected. The DNA for the CDR3 is TGTGCCAGCAAGGACAGGGGATATACTGGCAATCAGCCCCAGCATTTT. The encoded protein is CASKDRGYTGNQPQHF.